This TCR beta chain came from a study of cytomegalovirus exposure and HLA in healthy donors. At the level of the study: Genetic ancestry analysis placed about 76% of the 400 or so donors that were genotyped in the Caucasian-associated cluster. General study findings and limits: Serostatus for CMV was the only available immune exposure information. Certain sequence variants were highly shared and formed a cluster, and this cluster was likely a sequencing artifact.

V gave up 0 bases and J gave up 7 bases, with 16 bases separating them. This CDR3 has 15 amino acids. Germline V lookup: CDR1 SGHNT, CDR2 YYREEE (reference sequence). Primers for the PCR totalled 60 Vbeta and 13 Jbeta. The protocol was immunoSEQ multiplex PCR, while the TCRdb copy is restricted to in-frame clones and leaves out a portion. The sample has 95,000 to 150,000 clones; approximately 80% are singletons. With regard to this clone: Its antigen is not identified.

Material for sequencing was PBMCs. The chain carries TRBV5-4 and TRBJ2-5, with D perhaps TRBD2 (6 bases). The TCR comes from a middle-aged woman in good health and CMV-seropositive. Here the CDR3 reads CASSLGGGAPGTQYF. The CDR3 DNA is TGTGCCAGCAGCTTGGGAGGAGGGGCCCCCGGGACCCAGTACTTC.